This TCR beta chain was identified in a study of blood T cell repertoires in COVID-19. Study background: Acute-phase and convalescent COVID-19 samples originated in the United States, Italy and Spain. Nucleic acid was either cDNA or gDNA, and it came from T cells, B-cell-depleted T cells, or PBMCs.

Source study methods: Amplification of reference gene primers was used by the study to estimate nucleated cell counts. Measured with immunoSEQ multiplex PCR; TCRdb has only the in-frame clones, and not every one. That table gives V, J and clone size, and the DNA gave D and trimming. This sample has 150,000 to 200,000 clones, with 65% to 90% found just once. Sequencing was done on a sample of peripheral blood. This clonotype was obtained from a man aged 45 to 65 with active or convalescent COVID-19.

The CDR3 coding sequence is TGCGCCAGCAGCTTAGGGACTAGCGGGATCTATGAGCAGTTCTTC. Residues: CASSLGTSGIYEQFF. The rearrangement links TRBV5-1 to TRBJ2-1; 13 bases agree with TRBD2. Germline CDR1 and CDR2: SGHRS and YFSETQ. V was pared by 2 bases and J by 8 bases, with 4 bases of the junction left unmatched. This CDR3 contains 15 residues. Full variable domain (outside the CDR3, taken from reference TRBV5-1 and TRBJ2-1): KAGVTQTPRYLIKTRGQQVTLSCSPISGHRSVSWYQQTPGQGLQFLFEYFSETQRNKGNFPGRFSGRQFSNSRSEMNVSTLELGDSALYLCASSLGTSGIYEQFFGPGTRLTVL.